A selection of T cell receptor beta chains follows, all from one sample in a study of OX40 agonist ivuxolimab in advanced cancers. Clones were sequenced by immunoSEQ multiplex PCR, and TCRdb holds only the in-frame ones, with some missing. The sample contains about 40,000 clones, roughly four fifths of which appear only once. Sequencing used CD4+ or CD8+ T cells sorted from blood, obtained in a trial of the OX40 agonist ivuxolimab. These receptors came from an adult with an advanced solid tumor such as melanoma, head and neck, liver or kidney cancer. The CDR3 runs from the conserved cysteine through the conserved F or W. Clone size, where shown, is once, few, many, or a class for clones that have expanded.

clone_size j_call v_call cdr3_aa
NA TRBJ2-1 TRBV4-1 CASVFGGSGEYNEQFF
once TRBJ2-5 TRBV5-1 CASSKTGNIFQETQYF
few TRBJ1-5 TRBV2 CASSSNQPQHF
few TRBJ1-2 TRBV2 CASSESLGSYGYTF
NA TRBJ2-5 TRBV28 CASNEGIGTQYF
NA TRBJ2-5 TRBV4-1 CASSQVTAETQYF
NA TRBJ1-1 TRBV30 CAWRGRWRTNTEAFF
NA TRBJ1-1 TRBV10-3 CAISESTRRTANTEAFF
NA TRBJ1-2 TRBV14 CASSQDARQYGYTF
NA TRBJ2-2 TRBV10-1 CASRGQGLTGELFF
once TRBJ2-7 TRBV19 CASSTTLSLEQYF
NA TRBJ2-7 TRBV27 CASGYPGQGVNHYF
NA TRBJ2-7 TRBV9 CASSSRGSYEQYF
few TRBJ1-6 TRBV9 CASSPAVNNSPLHF
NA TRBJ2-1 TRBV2 CASNRGLADNEQFF
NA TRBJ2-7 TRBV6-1 CASSEGPYTYEQYF
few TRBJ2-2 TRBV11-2 CASSSRGGARELFF